This entry concerns a single T cell receptor (beta chain). The entry originates in a study of blood T cell repertoires in COVID-19. Study details: Nucleic acid was either cDNA or gDNA, and it came from T cells, B-cell-depleted T cells, or PBMCs.

Study processing details: Nucleated cell counts were estimated from reference gene primer amplification. The table came from immunoSEQ multiplex PCR; TCRdb's copy has only in-frame clones and leaves some out. That table supplies the V and J calls and clone size; D and trimming were determined from the DNA. Of about 200,000 clones detected, roughly 80% appear once; the ten largest clones hold roughly 13%. This CDR3 is 14 amino acids long. The germline V gene has CDR1 SNHLY and CDR2 FYNNEI. V was pared by 5 bases and J by 3 bases, with 12 bases between. Sequencing used peripheral blood. The chain employs TRBV2 and TRBJ2-3, with D possibly TRBD2 on 6 matching bases. This clonotype was obtained from a man in his fifties who had recovered from COVID-19. CDR3 in amino acids: CASSLVGGTDTQYF. The CDR3 DNA sequence: TGTGCCAGCAGTTTAGTGGGAGGTACAGATACGCAGTATTTT.